This entry concerns a single T cell receptor beta chain. This entry belongs to a study of T cells in narcolepsy. This table comes from immunoSEQ multiplex PCR, and its TCRdb copy is limited to in-frame clones, with some not included. The sample holds about 24,000 clones; approximately 89% are singletons and the top ten take under 1.5%. CDR1 SGHDT and CDR2 YYEEEE come from the germline V gene. The CDR3 runs 14 residues. Between the trimmed V and J ends, which lost 1 base and 11 bases, there was a span of 18 bases. This sequence was found in a human donor with narcolepsy. Sequenced: CD45RA- memory CD4+ T cells from PBMCs. V is TRBV5-6 and J is TRBJ2-5; D is perhaps TRBD1 (6 bases). The CDR3 here is CASSLRSGVGEQYF. The CDR3 DNA reads as TGTGCCAGCAGCTTGCGTTCAGGGGTGGGGGAGCAGTACTTC.